The 18 T cell receptor beta chains reported below all come from one sample, sequenced in a study of glioma-infiltrating T cells. Using RNA template, CDR3s of TCR alpha and beta were amplified with iRepertoire arm-PCR. Each CDR3 protein gets one entry after TCRdb re-called the multiplex PCR reads with MiXCR. The table includes 9,500 to 12,000 distinct CDR3 sequences, 56% detected once. The sequencing sample was made of glioma tissue, nonneoplastic brain tissue, or PBMCs (not recorded which). These receptors originate from a human donor with low-grade glioma or glioblastoma, undergoing nonglioma brain surgery, or in good health (not recorded which).

About this clonotype itself: A much larger clone differs from this one at a single base, so this may be a read error. The chain has TRBV5-1 and TRBJ2-5, with 8 bases aligning to TRBD2. The CDR3 spans 14 residues. Trimming cost V 4 bases and J 5 bases; bases outside gene matches: 7. Germline-derived CDR1 and CDR2 are SGHRS and YFSETQ. The CDR3 nucleotides are TGCGCCAGCAGCAACCTGAGCGGGAGCGAGACCCAGTACTTC. Translating it yields CASSNLSGSETQYF.

The V and J genes are TRBV19 and TRBJ1-1; D gene ambiguous. This CDR3 has 13 residues. From germline, CDR1 is LNHDA and CDR2 SQIVND (reference sequence). In DNA, the CDR3 is TGTGTCATTAGTCTACTCGAATGGACTGAAGCTTTCTTT. Residues: CVISLLEWTEAFF.

A single count supports this clonotype. This clone may be a read error of a much larger clone one base away. The chain combines TRBV18 with TRBJ1-1; 7 nucleotides align to TRBD1. The ends lost 2 bases at V and 12 bases at J; junction bases unmatched: 15. The CDR3 extends over 15 amino acids. Germline values: CDR1 KGHSH, CDR2 LQKENI. In DNA, the CDR3 is TGTGCCAGCTCACCAAAGGGGGCAACCGACACTAAAACTTTCTTT. Translation: CASSPKGATDTKTFF.

As concerns this clonotype: The junction departs from the called germline gene at one end, perhaps through a read error. The V and J genes are TRBV11-2 and TRBJ2-7; a possible D gene is TRBD2 (6 bases). Germline assignment: CDR1 SGHAT and CDR2 FQNNGV. CDR3 length: 15 amino acids. CDR3 nucleotide sequence: TGTGCCAACAGCCGTGCTAGCCGGAGGGCCTACGAGCAGTACTTC. Translating it yields CANSRASRRAYEQYF.

This clonotype appeared many times. The gene calls are TRBV9 and TRBJ2-3; D perhaps matches TRBD2 (5 bases). CDR1 and CDR2 from the germline V gene are SGDLS and YYNGEE. The V end was cut by 3 bases, the J end by 7 bases, with 15 bases between. The CDR3 contains 14 residues. The CDR3 DNA follows: TGTGCCAGCAGCGCCCTACTAGACTCTTATACGCAGTATTTT. Amino acids: CASSALLDSYTQYF. Full variable domain (outside the CDR3, taken from reference TRBV9 and TRBJ2-3): DSGVTQTPKHLITATGQRVTLRCSPRSGDLSVYWYQQSLDQGLQFLIQYYNGEERAKGNILERFSAQQFPDLHSELNLSSLELGDSALYFCASSALLDSYTQYFGPGTRLTVL.

This clonotype was seen at least ten times. One base away lies a much larger clone, so this may be a sequencing read error. The chain combines TRBV6-2 or TRBV6-3 with TRBJ2-7; D remains unclear. Trimming removed 0 bases at V and 6 bases at J, with 9 bases between. This CDR3 contains 13 residues. The germline CDR1 and CDR2 sequences are MNHEY and SVGEGT. CDR3 DNA: TGTGCCAGCAGTTACTCTGGGAACAGCGAGCAGTACTTC. Its protein product is CASSYSGNSEQYF.

This clonotype was seen a few times. CDR3 region: CSVVRQVNEQFF. The CDR3 region has the DNA TGCAGCGTTGTGCGACAGGTCAATGAGCAGTTCTTC. The rearrangement links TRBV29-1 to TRBJ2-1, with TRBD1 as a possible D gene (6 bases). Germline V gives CDR1 SQVTM, CDR2 ANQGSEA. The CDR3 extends over 12 amino acids. The V gene lost 4 bases and the J gene lost 6 bases, with 10 bases spanning the gap.

In the case of this clonotype: This likely comes from a read error, as the CDR3 has no conserved phenylalanine or tryptophan at its end. The V gene is TRBV28, the J gene TRBJ2-4; D uncertain. Trimming took 3 bases from V and 0 from J, leaving 9 bases between them. Per germline, CDR1 MDHEN and CDR2 SYDVKM. The CDR3 extends over 15 amino acids. The CDR3: CASSFGWLAKNIQYL. Here the CDR3 DNA reads TGTGCCAGCAGTTTCGGTTGGTTAGCCAAAAACATTCAGTACCTC.

The gene calls are TRBV20-1 and TRBJ1-1; D is possibly TRBD1 (6 bases). This CDR3 comprises 13 residues. Germline CDR1 is DFQATT and CDR2 is SNEGSKA (reference sequence). CDR3 in amino acids: CSANTGPQTEAFF. The CDR3 nucleotides read TGCAGCGCGAACACAGGGCCCCAAACTGAAGCTTTCTTT.

The chain employs TRBV14 and TRBJ2-3, with D perhaps being TRBD1 or TRBD2 (6 bases each). V lost 4 bases and J lost 3, with 17 bases in between. The CDR3 contains 16 residues. Looked up from germline, CDR1 is SGHDN and CDR2 is FVKESK. CDR3 loop: CASSLRGVGPTDTQYF. The CDR3 DNA reads TGTGCCAGCAGCCTAAGGGGGGTAGGTCCGACAGATACGCAGTATTTT.

The table lists this clonotype with many counts. The genes are TRBV6-1 and TRBJ2-5; 7 nucleotides agree with TRBD1. CDR1 is MNHNS, CDR2 SASEGT, per germline. With 5 bases clipped from V and 7 bases from J, the junction kept 10 bases outside the gene matches. This CDR3 comprises 14 residues. As DNA, the CDR3 is TGTGCCAGCAGTACCCGGACAGGTCCTGGGACCCAGTACTTC. This encodes CASSTRTGPGTQYF.

The chain uses TRBV7-2 and TRBJ2-1; the match to TRBD1 covers 7 bases. Germline V lookup: CDR1 SGHTA, CDR2 FQGNSA. V shed 5 bases and J 6 bases; nucleotides not matched to a gene: 7. The CDR3 has 14 residues. The CDR3 region is CASSPTGQSNEQFF. CDR3 nucleotide sequence: TGTGCCAGCAGCCCCACGGGACAGAGCAATGAGCAGTTCTTC.

To note about this clonotype: The junction differs from germline at one of its ends, possibly a read error. The J gene is TRBJ1-1, the V gene TRBV20-1; TRBD1 matches 7 bases. CDR3 length: 13 residues. The germline V gene has CDR1 DFQATT and CDR2 SNEGSKA (reference sequence). The CDR3, as DNA: TGCAGTGCTAGTAGGGCAGGGGGAACTGAAGGTTTCTTT. Encoded protein: CSASRAGGTEGFF.

Worth noting for this clonotype: Its ends do not fully match the called genes, so a read error is possible. This chain connects TRBV28 to TRBJ2-2; D possibly corresponds to TRBD2 (5 bases). The CDR3 is 14 amino acids. Looked up from germline, CDR1 is MDHEN and CDR2 is SYDVKM. The CDR3 is CASSLAKNTGELFF. CDR3 sequence (DNA): TGTGCCAGCAGTTTAGCGAAGAACACCGGGGAGCTATTTTTT.

In the case of this clonotype: Since a much larger clone is just one base distant, this may be a read error. The rearrangement uses TRBV13 and TRBJ2-2; D is unclear. Looked up from germline, CDR1 is PRHDT and CDR2 is FYEKMQ (reference sequence). The CDR3 covers 13 residues. Trimming removed 6 bases at V and 6 bases at J, with 11 bases between. CDR3 in DNA: TGTGCCAGCAGTCATCCATGGTCCGGGGAGCTGTTTTTT. Translating it yields CASSHPWSGELFF.

The V call is TRBV24-1, the J call TRBJ2-3; D is unclear. The V end lost 5 bases, the J end lost 0 bases, and 14 bases lay between the germline ends. Germline lookup yields CDR1 KGHDR and CDR2 SFDVKD. This CDR3 spans 16 amino acids. This CDR3 reads CATSAPGRLSTDTQYF. The CDR3 region has the DNA TGTGCCACCAGTGCGCCGGGCAGGTTGAGCACAGATACGCAGTATTTT.

This clonotype was observed at least ten times. This could be a read error, since a much larger clone is one nucleotide away. The chain combines TRBV19 with TRBJ2-2; the D is unclear. V lost 5 bases, J lost 6 bases, and 19 bases lay in between. Germline-derived CDR1 and CDR2 are LNHDA and SQIVND (reference sequence). This CDR3 has 16 amino acids. Here the CDR3 DNA reads TGTGCCAGTAGTCCAACTATGCTCTTCCTCGCCGGGGAGCTGTTTTTT. Translating it yields CASSPTMLFLAGELFF.

The CDR3 region is CASSTHTASYYEQFF. CDR3 DNA: TGTGCCAGCAGTACCCATACGGCGAGCTACTACGAGCAGTTCTTC. This sequence joins TRBV6-2 or TRBV6-3 and TRBJ2-1; the D is unclear. The CDR3 spans 15 residues. The germline V gene encodes CDR1 MNHEY and CDR2 SVGEGT. The V end was cut by 5 bases, the J end by 10 bases, with 21 bases between.